This T cell receptor beta chain stems from a study of blood T cell repertoires in COVID-19. Turning to the study itself: Sample material is recorded as cDNA or gDNA derived from T cells, B-cell-depleted T cells, or PBMCs.

This clone was seen only once. Assay used: immunoSEQ multiplex PCR; TCRdb lists only in-frame clones, some missing. The sample records under 30,000 clones, 70% to 90% being singletons. Germline V CDR1 and CDR2: SGDLS, YYNGEE. V lost 0 bases to trimming and J lost 6 bases; unmatched junction nucleotides: 9. The CDR3 sequence is 16 residues long. This clonotype was obtained from a human donor in a cohort sampled during active COVID-19. Source material: peripheral blood. The chain has TRBV9 and TRBJ2-3; 8 positions match TRBD1. CDR3 sequence reads: CASSVVAQGASDTQYF. For the CDR3, the DNA is TGTGCCAGCAGCGTAGTAGCCCAGGGGGCAAGTGATACGCAGTATTTT.